What follows are 8 T cell receptor beta chains derived from one specimen sequenced in a study of T cells after posttransplantation cyclophosphamide. Busulfan-fludarabine conditioning, marrow transplant, and cyclophosphamide on days +3 and +4 were administered. The data were produced by immunoSEQ multiplex PCR, yet TCRdb's version contains in-frame clones alone and is incomplete. In the table there are more than 4,500 clones, over 65% of which are singletons. The sample was CD4+ T cells sorted from blood, taken around 350 days after allogeneic stem cell transplant with posttransplant cyclophosphamide. The origin of the receptors is a male patient aged 45-60 years who received an allogeneic stem cell transplant from a related donor and was CMV-positive. Part of the T cells may come from the graft donor.

The chain combines TRBV2 with TRBJ1-6, with a possible D match to TRBD1 (5 bases). Germline CDR1 reads SNHLY; CDR2 reads FYNNEI. The CDR3 totals 14 residues. V was clipped by 6 bases and J by 9 bases, with 15 bases between them. The CDR3 here is CASSLEGSGSPLHF. CDR3 DNA: TGTGCCAGCAGCCTGGAGGGGTCGGGTTCACCCCTCCACTTT.

The count of this clone is one. This chain uses TRBV5-1 with TRBJ1-3; no clear D. Germline assignment: CDR1 SGHRS and CDR2 YFSETQ. V was shortened by 4 bases and J by 8 bases, with 10 bases between the two germline ends. The CDR3 has 12 residues. The CDR3 nucleotides are TGCGCCAGCAGCATGGGTTCGGACACCATATATTTT. It is translated as CASSMGSDTIYF.

The chain couples TRBV4-2 to TRBJ2-3, with 8 positions matching TRBD1. Germline V gene sequence: CDR1 LGHNA, CDR2 YNFKEQ. The CDR3 has 15 residues. Unmatched junction bases numbered 3, after V lost 4 bases and J lost 0 bases. The CDR3 DNA follows: TGTGCCAGCAGCCCAGGACAGGGTAGCACAGATACGCAGTATTTT. It encodes CASSPGQGSTDTQYF.

The CDR3 nucleotides read TGTGCCAGCAGCTTGGGAGCCGCGTTCCCCTACGAGCAGTACTTC. The encoded protein is CASSLGAAFPYEQYF. This chain links TRBV7-2 with TRBJ2-5; possible D gene TRBD2, 5 bases. The J call may be wrong; the DNA end is better matched by TRBJ2-7. CDR1 is SGHTA and CDR2 is FQGNSA in the germline V gene. The CDR3 contains 15 residues.

The chain uses TRBV6-6 and TRBJ2-1; tentatively, D is TRBD2 (5 bases). Germline V gives CDR1 MNHNY, CDR2 SVGAGI (reference sequence). The V end lost 4 bases, the J end lost 5 bases, and 9 bases lay between the germline ends. CDR3 size: 13 residues. CDR3 nucleotides: TGTGCCAGCAGTTCCCTCGGGAACAATGAGCAGTTCTTC. Its translation is CASSSLGNNEQFF.

This sequence joins TRBV18 and TRBJ1-5, with TRBD1 as a possible D gene (5 bases). The V and J ends lost 3 bases and 6 bases respectively, with 12 bases between them. The germline V gene has CDR1 KGHSH and CDR2 LQKENI. This CDR3 has 14 residues. CDR3 DNA sequence: TGTGCCAGCTCACCGGGGCAGGGAAGTCAGCCCCAGCATTTT. The encoded protein is CASSPGQGSQPQHF.

This chain links TRBV11-2 with TRBJ2-6; tentative D call: TRBD2 (5 bases). This CDR3 is 18 amino acids long. The V gene's germline CDR1 is SGHAT and CDR2 FQNNGV. Between the trimmed V and J ends, which lost 1 base and 2 bases, there was a span of 15 bases. The CDR3 DNA sequence: TGTGCCAGCAGCTTAGCATTTGCGGGCACGGCTGGGGCCAACGTCCTGACTTTC. Amino acid sequence: CASSLAFAGTAGANVLTF.

The rearrangement links TRBV4-1 to TRBJ1-1, with a tentative D call TRBD1 (5 bases). The CDR3 is made up of 13 amino acids. V was pared by 4 bases and J by 11 bases, with 17 bases between. CDR1 and CDR2 (germline): MGHRA, YSYEKL. CDR3 coding DNA: TGCGCCAGCAGCCTTAATGAACGGGGGAAGGCTTTCTTT. Encoded protein: CASSLNERGKAFF.